Listed below are T cell receptor beta chains from one sample, sequenced in a study of blood T cell repertoires in COVID-19. TCRdb's copy holds only in-frame clones and misses some; the assay was immunoSEQ multiplex PCR. The sample has approximately 380,000 clones, approximately 91% seen once. The sample was PBMCs or T cells enriched from blood (not recorded which). Source of these receptors: a woman in her thirties or forties who had been exposed to COVID-19. CDR3s include the opening cysteine and the closing phenylalanine or tryptophan. The order of the fields is J gene, D gene, V gene, clone size, CDR3 DNA, CDR3 protein. The D gene is left open where the match is weak. Clone size appears in some rows only: once, few, many, or a class for an expanded clone.

J: TRBJ1-1; D: TRBD1; V: TRBV28; size: NA; DNA: TGTGCCAGCAGTTACTCCCGACAGGGAGGCACTGAAGCTTTCTTT; CDR3: CASSYSRQGGTEAFF
J: TRBJ1-2; D: NA; V: TRBV18; size: NA; DNA: TGTGCCAGCCGCGGTATTCGGGGGGCGACCTATGGCTACACCTTC; CDR3: CASRGIRGATYGYTF
J: TRBJ2-1; D: NA; V: TRBV4-1; size: once; DNA: TGCGCCAGCAGCCAAGAGGAGTTTAGAGATGAGCAGTTCTTC; CDR3: CASSQEEFRDEQFF
J: TRBJ1-1; D: TRBD1; V: TRBV25-1; size: once; DNA: TGTGCCAGCAGTGAATATAATAATCGGACAGGACTGAACACTGAAGCTTTCTTT; CDR3: CASSEYNNRTGLNTEAFF
J: TRBJ2-7; D: TRBD1; V: TRBV4-1; size: NA; DNA: TGCGCCAGCAGCCAAGATCGGGGACAGGGGATATACGAGCAGTACTTC; CDR3: CASSQDRGQGIYEQYF
J: TRBJ1-1; D: TRBD1; V: TRBV12-3/TRBV12-4; size: NA; DNA: TGTGCCAGCAGTTTTGGCAGGGGGCGAGCTTTCTTT; CDR3: CASSFGRGRAFF
J: TRBJ1-1; D: TRBD1; V: TRBV5-4; size: once; DNA: TGTGCCAGCAGCTTCAACAGGGGGCGCGTAGGGGCTTTCTTT; CDR3: CASSFNRGRVGAFF
J: TRBJ1-6; D: TRBD1; V: TRBV18; size: NA; DNA: TGTGCCAGCTCACCAGTTCCAGGGGGCATAAGTAATTCACCCCTCCACTTT; CDR3: CASSPVPGGISNSPLHF
J: TRBJ2-5; D: NA; V: TRBV2; size: few; DNA: TGTGCCAGCGTCCGTGGGGGCCAGCCACAAGAGACCCAGTACTTC; CDR3: CASVRGGQPQETQYF
J: TRBJ1-1; D: NA; V: TRBV6-4; size: NA; DNA: TGTGCCAGCAGTGCCGGACCGGGAAGCACTGAAGCTTTCTTT; CDR3: CASSAGPGSTEAFF
J: TRBJ1-1; D: TRBD1; V: TRBV5-8; size: NA; DNA: TGTGCCAGCAGTCGACAGGGGAGGAACACTGAAGCTTTCTTT; CDR3: CASSRQGRNTEAFF
J: TRBJ1-6; D: TRBD1; V: TRBV5-1; size: NA; DNA: TGCGCCAGCAGCCAGAAGACAGGGGCAAGCTATAATTCACCCCTCCACTTT; CDR3: CASSQKTGASYNSPLHF
J: TRBJ1-2; D: NA; V: TRBV21-1; size: few; DNA: TGTGCCAGCAGCAAAGGGGAGCGTTCTCTTGGCTACACCTTC; CDR3: CASSKGERSLGYTF
J: TRBJ1-3; D: NA; V: TRBV7-9; size: NA; DNA: TGTGCCAGCAGCTTAGGTGAGGTGTCTGGAAACACCATATATTTT; CDR3: CASSLGEVSGNTIYF
J: TRBJ2-1; D: TRBD1; V: TRBV19; size: NA; DNA: TGTGCCAGTACCAAGTTTCGAGGGGGCTTAAATGAGCAGTTCTTC; CDR3: CASTKFRGGLNEQFF
J: TRBJ2-7; D: NA; V: TRBV6-5; size: NA; DNA: TGTGCCAGCAGTTATTCGGCGGAAGGCTACGAGCAGTACTTC; CDR3: CASSYSAEGYEQYF
J: TRBJ1-1; D: NA; V: TRBV3-1/TRBV3-2; size: NA; DNA: TGTGCCAGCAGCCAGCTCATGGGGGCAAAAACCTTCTTT; CDR3: CASSQLMGAKTFF
J: TRBJ1-1; D: NA; V: TRBV5-5; size: NA; DNA: TGTGCCAGCAGCTTGTCGGGGAATAGCAACACTGAAGCTTTCTTT; CDR3: CASSLSGNSNTEAFF
J: TRBJ2-7; D: NA; V: TRBV7-3; size: few; DNA: TGTGCCAGCAGCTTCCAACATGGGAGCTCCTACGAGCAGTACTTC; CDR3: CASSFQHGSSYEQYF
J: TRBJ1-1; D: TRBD1; V: TRBV19; size: NA; DNA: TGTGCCAGTAGCGAAGCCTGGACAGGGAACACTGAAGCTTTCTTT; CDR3: CASSEAWTGNTEAFF
J: TRBJ1-2; D: NA; V: TRBV19; size: NA; DNA: TGTGCCAGTAGTCCCGGGACACCGACCGGTGGCTACACCTTC; CDR3: CASSPGTPTGGYTF
J: TRBJ2-5; D: TRBD2; V: TRBV7-7; size: NA; DNA: TGTGCTACCGGGGGGGCCGGGGAGACCCAGTACTTC; CDR3: CATGGAGETQYF
J: TRBJ1-1; D: TRBD1; V: TRBV25-1; size: NA; DNA: TGTGCCAGCAGACAGACCGGGACAGGGTTCAAGAACACTGAAGCTTTCTTT; CDR3: CASRQTGTGFKNTEAFF
J: TRBJ2-4; D: TRBD1; V: TRBV7-2; size: NA; DNA: TGTGCCAGCAGCCCTACCCACAGGGGATTAGCCAAAAACATTCAGTACTTC; CDR3: CASSPTHRGLAKNIQYF
J: TRBJ1-3; D: TRBD1; V: TRBV30; size: NA; DNA: TGTGCCTGGAGTGTTCGACAGGGGGCTGGAAACACCATATATTTT; CDR3: CAWSVRQGAGNTIYF
J: TRBJ2-3; D: TRBD2; V: TRBV5-1; size: NA; DNA: TGCGCCAGCAGCTCCGGGACTAGTCCAGATACGCAGTATTTT; CDR3: CASSSGTSPDTQYF
J: TRBJ1-1; D: TRBD1; V: TRBV5-4; size: NA; DNA: TGTGCCAGCAGCTTGGGAGACAGGGAGAACACTGAAGCTTTCTTT; CDR3: CASSLGDRENTEAFF
J: TRBJ1-6; D: NA; V: TRBV10-3; size: NA; DNA: TGTGCCATCAGTGTGGGAGACTATAATTCACCCCTCCACTTT; CDR3: CAISVGDYNSPLHF
J: TRBJ1-2; D: NA; V: TRBV19; size: NA; DNA: TGTGCCAGTAGTCCATCATATGGCTACACCTTC; CDR3: CASSPSYGYTF
J: TRBJ1-3; D: NA; V: TRBV4-1; size: NA; DNA: TGCGCCAGCAGCCAAGAGGCAGGGCGTGGATACACCATATATTTT; CDR3: CASSQEAGRGYTIYF
J: TRBJ1-5; D: TRBD1; V: TRBV6-5; size: NA; DNA: TGTGCCAGCACTGGGACAGCTAGCAATCAGCCCCAGCATTTT; CDR3: CASTGTASNQPQHF
J: TRBJ2-1; D: NA; V: TRBV7-6; size: NA; DNA: TGTGCCAGCAGCCCCATCTGGCAGTCCCAATACAATGAGCAGTTCTTC; CDR3: CASSPIWQSQYNEQFF
J: TRBJ2-7; D: TRBD2; V: TRBV28; size: NA; DNA: TGTGCCAGCAGGGGAGCGGGGGGTTTTTACGAGCAGTACTTC; CDR3: CASRGAGGFYEQYF
J: TRBJ1-2; D: NA; V: TRBV7-9; size: once; DNA: TGTGCCAGCAGCTTAGGCGTCTACTATGGCTACACCTTC; CDR3: CASSLGVYYGYTF
J: TRBJ2-4; D: NA; V: TRBV5-4; size: NA; DNA: TGTGCCAGCAGCGTCAGGGGTGGGGTTGCCAAAAACATTCAGTACTTC; CDR3: CASSVRGGVAKNIQYF
J: TRBJ1-1; D: NA; V: TRBV27; size: NA; DNA: TGTGCCAGCAGTACTAATCTTGCGAACACTGAAGCTTTCTTT; CDR3: CASSTNLANTEAFF
J: TRBJ2-2; D: NA; V: TRBV3-1/TRBV3-2; size: NA; DNA: TGTGCCAGCAGCCCTCCAAGCTCTAACACCGGGGAGCTGTTTTTT; CDR3: CASSPPSSNTGELFF
J: TRBJ2-4; D: TRBD1; V: TRBV5-1; size: NA; DNA: TGCGCCAGCAGCCCGGGACAGGGCGGGAACATTCAGTACTTC; CDR3: CASSPGQGGNIQYF
J: TRBJ2-3; D: TRBD2; V: TRBV7-6; size: NA; DNA: TGTGCCAGCAGCTTAAGGACTAGCGGGGGGAGGGCAGATACGCAGTATTTT; CDR3: CASSLRTSGGRADTQYF
J: TRBJ2-5; D: TRBD2; V: TRBV5-5; size: NA; DNA: TGTGCCAGCAGCTCGGCTAGCGGGAGGGCAGGACGAGAGACCCAGTACTTC; CDR3: CASSSASGRAGRETQYF
J: TRBJ1-5; D: NA; V: TRBV27; size: NA; DNA: TGTGCCAGCAGGTCAGGGTTGTGGGGCAATCAGCCCCAGCATTTT; CDR3: CASRSGLWGNQPQHF
J: TRBJ1-6; D: NA; V: TRBV19; size: NA; DNA: TGTGCCAGTAGTATAGGGGGGGGATCACCCCTCCACTTT; CDR3: CASSIGGGSPLHF
J: TRBJ2-3; D: NA; V: TRBV5-4; size: NA; DNA: TGTGCCAGCAGCTTGGGGGGGGCAGATACGCAGTATTTT; CDR3: CASSLGGADTQYF
J: TRBJ1-2; D: TRBD1; V: TRBV29-1; size: NA; DNA: TGCAGCGTTGTGGGACAGTCCTATGGCTACACCTTC; CDR3: CSVVGQSYGYTF
J: TRBJ2-1; D: TRBD2; V: TRBV7-2; size: NA; DNA: TGTGCCAGCAGCTACACTAGCGGGACTTACAATGAGCAGTTCTTC; CDR3: CASSYTSGTYNEQFF
J: TRBJ1-2; D: TRBD1; V: TRBV6-1; size: few; DNA: TGTGCCAGCAGTGAAGCCGGGACAGGGGGCTATGGCTACACCTTC; CDR3: CASSEAGTGGYGYTF